This T cell receptor (beta chain) was captured by sequencing in a study of T cell changes during pregnancy in multiple sclerosis. The assay was immunoSEQ multiplex PCR, and TCRdb's table has in-frame clones only and misses some. The table shows more than 75,000 clones, with roughly 93% occurring only once. Germline values: CDR1 MNHEY, CDR2 SVGAGI. The CDR3 is 15 amino acids. V trimming: 6 bases; J trimming: 7 bases; junction bases outside the gene matches: 14. The clonotype was recovered from a female donor with multiple sclerosis, enrolled in a pregnancy study. The chain links TRBV6-5 to TRBJ1-2; 7 bases agree with TRBD1. The source material was peripheral blood, sampled in the third trimester of pregnancy. This CDR3 reads CASSFTGDLSGGYTF. The CDR3 nucleotides are TGTGCCAGCAGCTTTACAGGGGACCTATCGGGTGGCTACACCTTC.